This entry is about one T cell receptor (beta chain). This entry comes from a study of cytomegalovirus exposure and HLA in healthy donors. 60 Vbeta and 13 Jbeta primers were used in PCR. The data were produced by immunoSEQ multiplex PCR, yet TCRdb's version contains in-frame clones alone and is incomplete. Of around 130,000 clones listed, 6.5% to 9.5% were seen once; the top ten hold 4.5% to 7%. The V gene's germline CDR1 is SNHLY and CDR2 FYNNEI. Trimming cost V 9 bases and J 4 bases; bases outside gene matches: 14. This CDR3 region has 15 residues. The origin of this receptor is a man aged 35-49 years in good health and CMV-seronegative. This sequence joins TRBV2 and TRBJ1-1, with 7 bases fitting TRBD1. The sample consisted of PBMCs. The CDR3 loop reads CASPQVTGSITEAFF. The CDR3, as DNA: TGTGCCAGTCCACAAGTGACAGGGAGTATCACTGAAGCTTTCTTT.